Below, 21 T cell receptor beta chains from the same sample are listed, as sequenced in a study of cytomegalovirus exposure and HLA in healthy donors. The PCR made use of 60 Vbeta and 13 Jbeta primers. Sequenced by immunoSEQ multiplex PCR; TCRdb stores in-frame clones only, minus some. The repertoire holds 150,000 to 200,000 clones, with around 80% as singletons. The sequencing sample was made of PBMCs. The receptors come from a woman aged 40-49 years in good health and CMV-seronegative.

The genes are TRBV18 and TRBJ1-4; D might be TRBD1 (5 bases). Trimming shortened V by 3 bases and J by 5 bases, and 10 bases separated the two germline ends. This CDR3 contains 14 residues. Germline-derived CDR1 and CDR2 are KGHSH and LQKENI. CDR3 amino acids: CASSPQGLNEKLFF. In nucleotides, the CDR3 is TGTGCCAGCTCACCTCAGGGTTTGAATGAAAAACTGTTTTTT.

CDR3 region: CASSLDTFSEQFF. The CDR3 nucleotides read TGTGCCAGCAGCTTGGACACCTTTAGTGAGCAGTTCTTC. The chain joins TRBV11-3 to TRBJ2-1, with D possibly TRBD1 on 5 matching bases. V was clipped by 3 bases and J by 9 bases, with 12 bases between them. This CDR3 spans 13 amino acids. Germline V gene data show CDR1 as SGHNT and CDR2 as YENEEA.

The chain is built from TRBV5-1 and TRBJ1-1; TRBD1 matches at 8 bases. J gave up 3 bases and V 4 bases, and 5 bases lay outside the gene matches. This CDR3 contains 14 residues. Germline values: CDR1 SGHRS, CDR2 YFSETQ. CDR3 residues: CASSVDRADTEAFF. CDR3 in DNA: TGCGCCAGCAGCGTGGACAGGGCGGACACTGAAGCTTTCTTT.

The rearrangement joins TRBV18 to TRBJ1-1; 9 bases map to TRBD1. Germline V CDR1 and CDR2: KGHSH, LQKENI. The CDR3 spans 16 residues. The V segment lost 3 bases and the J segment 5 bases; nucleotides outside the gene matches: 10. This CDR3 reads CASSPRSTGGFTEAFF. Written as DNA, the CDR3 is TGTGCCAGCTCACCCCGGAGCACAGGGGGCTTTACTGAAGCTTTCTTT.

This chain uses TRBV5-4 with TRBJ2-1; perhaps TRBD2 as D (6 bases). The CDR3 is 12 amino acids. Per the germline V gene, CDR1 is SGHNT and CDR2 is YYREEE (reference sequence). V lost 4 bases and J lost 10, with 12 bases in between. The CDR3 sequence is CASSPLGREQFF. DNA of the CDR3: TGTGCCAGCAGCCCCCTAGGGAGGGAGCAGTTCTTC.

The chain joins TRBV16 to TRBJ2-3; TRBD2 aligns across 10 bases. From germline, CDR1 is KGHSY and CDR2 FQNENV. The length of the CDR3 is 16 residues. V shed 5 bases, J shed 6 bases, and the junction held 11 bases outside the gene matches. The CDR3 bases are TGTGCCAGCAGCGTAAAGAGCGGGAGGGCCAGCGATACGCAGTATTTT. Protein: CASSVKSGRASDTQYF.

The chain joins TRBV5-1 to TRBJ1-1; D is possibly TRBD1 (5 bases). V was cut by 3 bases and J by 4 bases, with 13 bases left in between. CDR1 is SGHRS and CDR2 is YFSETQ in the germline V gene. The CDR3 length is 14 residues. The CDR3 protein is CASSYSRVGTEAFF. In DNA form, the CDR3 reads TGCGCCAGCAGCTACTCCAGGGTGGGCACTGAAGCTTTCTTT.

J is TRBJ2-7 and V is TRBV5-5, with 8 bases identical to TRBD2. V lost 0 bases to trimming and J lost 2 bases; unmatched junction nucleotides: 7. Germline V CDR1 and CDR2: SGHKS, YYEKEE (reference sequence). The CDR3 spans 16 residues. In nucleotides, the CDR3 is TGTGCCAGCAGCTTGGTGCCCAGCGGGAGACCCTACGAGCAGTACTTC. Translating gives CASSLVPSGRPYEQYF.

This clone was recorded a few times. This chain joins TRBV19 and TRBJ1-5; TRBD1 aligns across 8 bases. The germline gives CDR1 LNHDA, CDR2 SQIVND (reference sequence). V was pared by 5 bases and J by 4 bases, with 4 bases of the junction left unmatched. The CDR3 length is 14 residues. CDR3 bases: TGTGCCAGTAGTCAAGGACAGGGAAATCAGCCCCAGCATTTT. This gives the protein CASSQGQGNQPQHF. Filled out from reference TRBV19 and TRBJ1-5, the complete variable domain reads DGGITQSPKYLFRKEGQNVTLSCEQNLNHDAMYWYRQDPGQGLRLIYYSQIVNDFQKGDIAEGYSVSREKKESFPLTVTSAQKNPTAFYLCASSQGQGNQPQHFGDGTRLSIL.

CDR3 residues: CASSPGDRGLSYTF. CDR3 sequence (DNA): TGTGCCAGCAGCCCCGGAGACAGGGGGCTTAGCTACACCTTC. The chain is built from TRBV28 and TRBJ1-2; 10 bases line up with TRBD1. The germline CDR1 and CDR2 sequences are MDHEN and SYDVKM. The CDR3 is 14 amino acids. The V and J ends lost 6 bases and 9 bases, in that order; junction bases with no gene match: 10.

The V gene is TRBV6-1, the J gene TRBJ2-1, with a tentative D call TRBD1 (6 bases). The CDR3 spans 20 residues. Trimming took off 0 bases at V and 4 bases at J, with 25 bases between the two ends. Germline V gives CDR1 MNHNS, CDR2 SASEGT. The CDR3 here is CASSEAPLHWTVLGYNEQFF. Here the CDR3 DNA reads TGTGCCAGCAGTGAAGCACCGCTACACTGGACAGTCCTCGGGTACAATGAGCAGTTCTTC.

The chain joins TRBV20-1 to TRBJ2-1, with D unclear. The V gene's germline CDR1 is DFQATT and CDR2 SNEGSKA (reference sequence). V lost 4 bases and J lost 9, with 7 bases in between. The CDR3 extends over 10 amino acids. The CDR3 DNA follows: TGCAGTGCTACTAACGCTGAGCAGTTCTTC. Amino acid sequence: CSATNAEQFF.

The rearrangement joins TRBV5-1 to TRBJ2-5; no clear D gene. Per germline, CDR1 SGHRS and CDR2 YFSETQ. The CDR3 length is 15 residues. The ends were cut back, 5 bases at V and 0 bases at J, with 14 bases in the middle. The CDR3 sequence is CASSLSGGYQETQYF. In nucleotides, the CDR3 is TGCGCCAGCAGTCTATCCGGCGGATACCAAGAGACCCAGTACTTC.

The chain uses TRBV7-8 and TRBJ1-1, with D perhaps TRBD1 (6 bases). Trimming removed 2 bases at V and 4 bases at J, with 14 bases between. Germline CDR1 is SGHVS and CDR2 is FQNEAQ. CDR3 length equals 15 residues. The DNA of the CDR3 is TGTGCCAGCAGCTTATCAACAGGGAGGGGCACTGAAGCTTTCTTT. Encoded protein: CASSLSTGRGTEAFF.

This rearrangement joins TRBV27 to TRBJ1-2; TRBD1 matches 7 bases. Germline loops: CDR1 MNHEY, CDR2 SMNVEV (reference sequence). There are 16 residues in the CDR3. V was pared by 5 bases and J by 3 bases, with 12 bases of the junction left unmatched. DNA of the CDR3: TGTGCCAGCAGTATCCTCCCCAGGGGGGCGGACTATGGCTACACCTTC. Its protein is CASSILPRGADYGYTF.

The chain is built from TRBV2 and TRBJ2-2; D perhaps matches TRBD2 (6 bases). Trimming took off 6 bases at V and 5 bases at J, with 13 bases between the two ends. Germline V gene sequence: CDR1 SNHLY, CDR2 FYNNEI. The CDR3 covers 14 residues. The CDR3 sequence is CASSPETRTGELFF. CDR3 in DNA: TGTGCCAGCAGCCCCGAGACTAGAACCGGGGAGCTGTTTTTT.

J is TRBJ2-7 and V is TRBV10-3; no definite D call. The CDR3 is 13 amino acids. Germline-derived CDR1 and CDR2 are ENHRY and SYGVKD. V lost 8 bases and J 6 bases, leaving 17 bases between the germline ends. CDR3 region: CAISPLGSSEQYV. Here the CDR3 DNA reads TGTGCCATCTCCCCTCTGGGTAGCAGCGAGCAGTACGTC.

Points on this clone: A read error is possible here, since a much larger clone lies one base away. CDR3: CSVRESCNEQFF. In DNA form, the CDR3 reads TGCAGCGTTCGAGAGAGCTGCAATGAGCAGTTCTTC. The chain recombines TRBV29-1 with TRBJ2-1, with D unresolved. The CDR3 extends over 12 amino acids. V shed 5 bases and J shed 6 bases, with 11 bases lying between them. From germline, CDR1 is SQVTM and CDR2 ANQGSEA.

This clone was recorded a few times. The chain recombines TRBV30 with TRBJ2-5, with 7 positions matching TRBD2. V lost 8 bases to trimming and J lost 7 bases; unmatched junction nucleotides: 13. Germline CDR1 reads GTSNPN; CDR2 reads SVGIG (reference sequence). The CDR3 extends over 13 amino acids. The CDR3 DNA sequence: TGTGCCCCAGCGGGACCCTCCGATTCGACCCAGTACTTC. Translating it yields CAPAGPSDSTQYF.

The CDR3 DNA sequence: TGTGCCTGGAGACAGGGGTTCTACAATGAGCAGTTCTTC. Encoded protein: CAWRQGFYNEQFF. V is TRBV30 and J is TRBJ2-1; 7 positions agree with TRBD1. CDR1 is GTSNPN and CDR2 is SVGIG in the germline V gene (reference sequence). V gave up 3 bases and J gave up 3 bases; unmatched junction bases: 2. The CDR3 covers 13 residues.

This clone was recorded a few times. This chain connects TRBV5-4 to TRBJ1-1, with 7 bases that match TRBD1. V gave up 4 bases and J gave up 5 bases; unmatched junction bases: 14. CDR1 and CDR2 from the germline V gene are SGHNT and YYREEE (reference sequence). The CDR3 covers 16 residues. The chain's CDR3 is CASSPGGGAGGTEAFF. The CDR3 DNA follows: TGTGCCAGCAGCCCGGGGGGGGGCGCAGGGGGGACTGAAGCTTTCTTT.